The 29 T cell receptor beta chains below come from one sample, sequenced in a study of CD8+ T cells in alopecia areata. After isolation, RNA underwent reverse transcription to generate cDNA as the sequencing template. Assay used: immunoSEQ multiplex PCR; TCRdb lists only in-frame clones, some missing. The sample has about 180,000 clones; about 47% are singletons. Treatment described: oral pan-JAK inhibitor, 5-10 mg twice daily. The sample here was CD8+ T cells sorted from blood, taken around week 54, from a patient treated with tofacitinib. These TCRs come from a human donor with alopecia areata.

This clone was seen more than once but under ten times. This chain links TRBV4-3 with TRBJ2-3; D gene uncertain. Trimming removed 0 bases at V and 1 base at J, with 2 bases between. The V gene's germline CDR1 is LGHNA and CDR2 YSLEER. CDR3 size: 13 residues. The CDR3 protein is CASSQEGTDTQYF. CDR3 DNA sequence: TGCGCCAGCAGCCAAGAAGGCACAGATACGCAGTATTTT.

V usage is TRBV11-3 and J usage is TRBJ2-6, with 8 nucleotides matching TRBD2. The V gene's germline CDR1 is SGHNT and CDR2 YENEEA. V was clipped by 5 bases and J by 4 bases; unmatched bases: 7. The CDR3 loop spans 16 amino acids. CDR3 DNA: TGTGCCAGCAGCACGAGAGCGGGGGTCGGGGCCAACGTCCTGACTTTC. As protein: CASSTRAGVGANVLTF. Complete variable domain (other parts from reference TRBV11-3 and TRBJ2-6): EAGVVQSPRYKIIEKKQPVAFWCNPISGHNTLYWYLQNLGQGPELLIRYENEEAVDDSQLPKDRFSAERLKGVDSTLKIQPAELGDSAVYLCASSTRAGVGANVLTFGAGSRLTVL.

The rearrangement joins TRBV2 to TRBJ1-1; D call uncertain. Germline values: CDR1 SNHLY, CDR2 FYNNEI. This CDR3 comprises 13 residues. V shed 7 bases and J shed 5 bases, with 14 bases lying between them. CDR3 residues: CASIWGGRTEAFF. CDR3 DNA: TGTGCCAGCATTTGGGGTGGTAGGACTGAAGCTTTCTTT.

This clone was seen a few times. The chain has TRBV30 and TRBJ1-5; 7 bases match TRBD1. The CDR3 runs to 19 residues. Germline V lookup: CDR1 GTSNPN, CDR2 SVGIG (reference sequence). Trimming removed 1 base from V and 0 bases from J; junction bases left unmatched: 15. For the CDR3, the DNA is TGTGCCTGGAGTGATCGCTACGACCGGGACAGAGATAGCAATCAGCCCCAGCATTTT. Amino acid sequence: CAWSDRYDRDRDSNQPQHF.

The CDR3 region is CASSLRSSGEGRLQETQYF. DNA of the CDR3: TGTGCCAGCAGCTTACGATCCAGCGGGGAAGGGCGGCTACAAGAGACCCAGTACTTC. The J gene is TRBJ2-5, the V gene TRBV7-8; TRBD2 matches 7 bases. Trimming removed 2 bases from V and 2 bases from J; junction bases left unmatched: 17. Germline V gene lookup returns CDR1 SGHVS and CDR2 FQNEAQ. This CDR3 region has 19 residues.

The V and J genes are TRBV4-1 and TRBJ2-3, with D hard to call. CDR1 is MGHRA and CDR2 is YSYEKL in the germline V gene. The CDR3 has 13 amino acids. V was trimmed by 2 bases and J by 4 bases, leaving 7 bases between them. CDR3 sequence: CASSQRMADTQYF. The CDR3 DNA follows: TGCGCCAGCAGCCAAAGGATGGCAGATACGCAGTATTTT.

The rearrangement uses TRBV13 and TRBJ2-5; D possibly corresponds to TRBD2 (6 bases). Trimming left V 3 bases short and J 5 bases short, with 19 bases between. CDR3 size: 16 residues. Germline lookup yields CDR1 PRHDT and CDR2 FYEKMQ (reference sequence). DNA of the CDR3: TGTGCCAGCAGCTTCGGGGAGGATCCAATGAGGGAGACCCAGTACTTC. Its translation: CASSFGEDPMRETQYF.

This rearrangement joins TRBV7-6 to TRBJ2-3; possible D gene TRBD1, 6 bases. CDR3 length: 16 residues. The V end was cut by 6 bases, the J end by 1 base, with 17 bases between. The germline V gene has CDR1 SGHVS and CDR2 FNYEAQ. The CDR3 nucleotides read TGTGCCAGCAGTCTAAACCCAGGGGCTGGCACAGATACGCAGTATTTT. It specifies CASSLNPGAGTDTQYF.

The chain couples TRBV19 to TRBJ1-5; 9 bases are shared with TRBD1. Trimming cost V 5 bases and J 3 bases; bases outside gene matches: 2. There are 14 residues in the CDR3. Germline-derived CDR1 and CDR2 are LNHDA and SQIVND (reference sequence). CDR3 in amino acids: CASSRDRDNQPQHF. Here the CDR3 DNA reads TGTGCCAGTAGTCGGGACAGGGACAATCAGCCCCAGCATTTT.

This clone was seen once. The J gene is TRBJ1-2, the V gene TRBV5-4; tentatively, D is TRBD1 (5 bases). Germline-derived CDR1 and CDR2 are SGHNT and YYREEE (reference sequence). The V gene lost 6 bases and the J gene lost 4 bases, with 16 bases spanning the gap. The CDR3 has 14 residues. This chain's CDR3 is CASTSGQGLYGYTF. The CDR3 DNA reads TGTGCCAGCACCTCGGGGCAGGGCCTCTATGGCTACACCTTC.

This clone came up once. This chain links TRBV11-2 with TRBJ2-7, with D maybe TRBD1 (6 bases). The CDR3 is made up of 13 amino acids. Germline V gene data show CDR1 as SGHAT and CDR2 as FQNNGV. The V end lost 1 base, the J end lost 5 bases, and 9 bases lay between the germline ends. The CDR3, as DNA: TGTGCCAGCAGCTTAGGGGGGCACCACGAGCAGTACTTC. As protein: CASSLGGHHEQYF.

The gene calls are TRBV7-9 and TRBJ2-5; D gene unclear. Trimming took off 2 bases at V and 2 bases at J, with 15 bases between the two ends. The CDR3 covers 16 residues. Germline V CDR1 and CDR2: SEHNR, FQNEAQ (reference sequence). CDR3 in amino acids: CASSLLGLAEQETQYF. CDR3 in DNA: TGTGCCAGCAGCTTATTAGGCTTGGCAGAACAAGAGACCCAGTACTTC.

V is TRBV10-3 and J is TRBJ2-5; TRBD1 or TRBD2 may be the D gene (7 bases each). The V gene lost 8 bases and the J gene lost 7 bases, with 14 bases spanning the gap. The CDR3 is made up of 12 amino acids. Per the germline V gene, CDR1 is ENHRY and CDR2 is SYGVKD. CDR3 nucleotide sequence: TGTGCCATCGGTACAGGGGAGGGGACCCAGTACTTC. Its protein product is CAIGTGEGTQYF.

The V and J genes are TRBV27 and TRBJ1-5; D gene uncertain. Germline values: CDR1 MNHEY, CDR2 SMNVEV (reference sequence). This CDR3 has 13 amino acids. V lost 3 bases to trimming and J lost 4 bases, with 7 bases between them. The DNA of the CDR3 is TGTGCCAGCAGTTTCGGGAAGAATCAGCCCCAGCATTTT. This sequence encodes CASSFGKNQPQHF.

CDR3 in DNA: TGTGCCAGCAGCGTAGAGTGGGCCCCCTACAATGAGCAGTTCTTC. It translates to CASSVEWAPYNEQFF. This rearrangement joins TRBV9 to TRBJ2-1; D is ambiguous. With 0 bases removed from V and 2 bases from J, the gap between germline ends came to 9 bases. The V gene's germline CDR1 is SGDLS and CDR2 YYNGEE. This CDR3 region has 15 residues.

This rearrangement joins TRBV11-2 to TRBJ2-3; no definite D call. The CDR3 sequence is 14 residues long. Trimming removed 0 bases from V and 6 bases from J, with 10 bases in between. In germline, CDR1 is SGHAT, CDR2 FQNNGV. Written as DNA, the CDR3 is TGTGCCAGCAGCTTAGAAGGATACGAGGATACGCAGTATTTT. It translates to CASSLEGYEDTQYF.

This clone was seen a handful of times. This chain uses TRBV10-3 with TRBJ2-7; TRBD2 matches 12 bases. Germline lookup yields CDR1 ENHRY and CDR2 SYGVKD. The CDR3 loop spans 15 amino acids. With 3 bases clipped from V and 2 bases from J, the junction kept 2 bases outside the gene matches. CDR3 bases: TGTGCCATCAGTGACTCTAGCGGGGGGGCCTACGAGCAGTACTTC. The encoded protein is CAISDSSGGAYEQYF.

A few counts support this clone. J is TRBJ2-7 and V is TRBV11-2, with D possibly matching TRBD1 (6 bases). V lost 4 bases to trimming and J lost 1 base, with 11 bases between them. CDR3 length: 14 residues. Germline CDR1 and CDR2: SGHAT and FQNNGV. The CDR3: CASSSRTESYEQYF. In DNA form, the CDR3 reads TGTGCCAGCAGCTCGCGGACAGAGTCCTACGAGCAGTACTTC.

CDR3 in amino acids: CASSFRGYTEAFF. The CDR3 bases are TGTGCCAGCAGTTTCAGGGGTTACACTGAAGCTTTCTTT. The chain links TRBV27 to TRBJ1-1; TRBD1 is a possible D gene (6 bases). The CDR3 sequence is 13 residues long. V was pared by 3 bases and J by 3 bases, with 8 bases between. Germline V gives CDR1 MNHEY, CDR2 SMNVEV (reference sequence).

This chain connects TRBV7-2 to TRBJ1-2; maybe TRBD1 (5 bases). V lost 5 bases to trimming and J lost 4 bases, with 14 bases between them. CDR1 and CDR2 from the germline V gene are SGHTA and FQGNSA. CDR3 length: 14 residues. The CDR3 here is CASSPWGDRYGYTF. The DNA of the CDR3 is TGTGCCAGCAGCCCCTGGGGGGATCGCTATGGCTACACCTTC.

In its sample, this clone was seen a few times. In nucleotides, the CDR3 is TGTGCCAGCAGCTTAGGTGGCAGACCCCACGAGCAGTACTTC. It translates to CASSLGGRPHEQYF. This chain connects TRBV11-2 to TRBJ2-7; the D is unclear. This CDR3 is 14 amino acids long. Trimming cost V 1 base and J 5 bases, with 12 bases left between them. The V gene's germline CDR1 is SGHAT and CDR2 FQNNGV.

As regards this clone: The same CDR3 also results from other DNA sequences found in this sample. This chain joins TRBV29-1 and TRBJ1-1; no firm D call. This CDR3 is built from 10 residues. V lost 7 bases and J lost 2, with 5 bases in between. Germline V gives CDR1 SQVTM, CDR2 ANQGSEA. The CDR3 DNA sequence: TGCAGCGCCTTAAACACTGAAGCTTTCTTT. As protein: CSALNTEAFF.

This chain joins TRBV4-2 and TRBJ2-3; possible D gene TRBD2, 5 bases. This CDR3 comprises 15 residues. V lost 0 bases and J 5 bases, leaving 12 bases between the germline ends. Germline CDR1 LGHNA, CDR2 YNFKEQ. In nucleotides, the CDR3 is TGTGCCAGCAGCCAAGAGCGGCGGGCCAAAGATACGCAGTATTTT. Its translation: CASSQERRAKDTQYF.

This clone was picked up a small number of times. The chain combines TRBV6-5 with TRBJ2-7; 7 bases map to TRBD2. Germline CDR1 reads MNHEY; CDR2 reads SVGAGI. The V segment lost 11 bases and the J segment 0 bases; nucleotides outside the gene matches: 7. The CDR3 extends over 13 amino acids. Here the CDR3 DNA reads TGTGCCGTCGGGAGGAGCAGCTCCTACGAGCAGTACTTC. Its translation: CAVGRSSSYEQYF.

This clone was recorded a few times. The V call is TRBV20-1, the J call TRBJ2-1, with a tentative D call TRBD1 (5 bases). The CDR3 has 11 residues. The germline V gene has CDR1 DFQATT and CDR2 SNEGSKA (reference sequence). Trimming took off 5 bases at V and 10 bases at J, with 12 bases between the two ends. CDR3 sequence reads: CSARQGWEQFF. The CDR3 DNA reads as TGCAGTGCTCGCCAGGGATGGGAGCAGTTCTTC.

This chain uses TRBV2 with TRBJ1-4; a weak D match, TRBD1 (6 bases). The V gene lost 1 base and the J gene lost 7 bases, with 13 bases spanning the gap. This CDR3 region has 15 residues. Germline assignment: CDR1 SNHLY and CDR2 FYNNEI. The CDR3 protein is CASSEDLRGIEKLFF. CDR3 nucleotide sequence: TGTGCCAGCAGTGAAGATCTGAGGGGGATTGAAAAACTGTTTTTT. The whole variable domain, remainder taken from reference TRBV2 and TRBJ1-4, is EPEVTQTPSHQVTQMGQEVILRCVPISNHLYFYWYRQILGQKVEFLVSFYNNEISEKSEIFDDQFSVERPDGSNFTLKIRSTKLEDSAMYFCASSEDLRGIEKLFFGSGTQLSVL.

This chain connects TRBV13 to TRBJ1-1; tentatively, D is TRBD1 (5 bases). This CDR3 has 13 residues. The ends were cut back, 2 bases at V and 2 bases at J, with 6 bases in the middle. The V gene's germline CDR1 is PRHDT and CDR2 FYEKMQ (reference sequence). CDR3 DNA sequence: TGTGCCAGCAGCTTAACAGGAAACACTGAAGCTTTCTTT. It translates to CASSLTGNTEAFF.

In this sample, this clone turned up once. The gene calls are TRBV4-2 and TRBJ1-2; 8 bases align to TRBD1. CDR1 and CDR2 from the germline V gene are LGHNA and YNFKEQ. Trimming at V came to 0 bases and at J to 5 bases, leaving 8 bases not matched to a gene. This CDR3 has 16 amino acids. CDR3 sequence (DNA): TGTGCCAGCAGCCAAGAACGCGCGACAGGGGAATATGGCTACACCTTC. It translates to CASSQERATGEYGYTF.

The V gene is TRBV29-1, the J gene TRBJ2-7; D is uncertain. The CDR3 has 10 residues. Trimming shortened V by 7 bases and J by 9 bases, and 13 bases separated the two germline ends. Germline loops: CDR1 SQVTM, CDR2 ANQGSEA. The CDR3 sequence is CSARVGRQYF. CDR3 sequence (DNA): TGCAGCGCCAGAGTCGGCCGGCAGTACTTC.